This T cell receptor beta chain originates from a study of early T cells in non-severe SARS-CoV-2 infection. This clonotype was seen at least ten times. CDR3 length: 16 residues. Germline CDR1 is SEHNR and CDR2 is FQNEAQ (reference sequence). V dropped 7 bases and J dropped 0 bases, with 18 bases sitting between them. TCRdb re-analysed the 5' RACE reads in MiXCR, keeping a single row per CDR3 protein. Here the sample spans about 30,000 distinct CDR3 sequences, more than 4.5% being singletons. The origin of this receptor is an adult who was a healthcare worker with PCR-confirmed SARS-CoV-2 infection or an uninfected control (not recorded which). The V gene is TRBV7-9, the J gene TRBJ1-1, with TRBD1 as a possible D gene (6 bases). The sample consisted of whole blood. The CDR3 nucleotides read TGTGCCAGCACCGACTTAGGGGGGCGGGTGAACACTGAAGCTTTCTTT. Amino acid sequence: CASTDLGGRVNTEAFF.